This T cell receptor beta chain was sequenced in a study of T-cell reconstitution after alpha-beta-depleted transplantation in children. The study's findings and limits: Several hundred rapidly expanded clones from non-depleted graft cells reportedly supplied alpha-beta T cells about two months post-transplant. Recipient T cells and thymic progenitors that survived were the source of the high TCRbeta diversity seen at day 60 in some patients. When one year had passed after transplant, most T-cell counts and diversity came from newly produced T cells.

This clonotype was found many times. Its cognate antigen is unknown. Library preparation (for TCRbeta) was performed with unique molecular identifiers. TCRdb reprocessed the PCR reads with MiXCR, giving one entry per CDR3 protein. The data contain around 250,000 distinct CDR3 sequences, roughly 24% of them singletons. The V gene's germline CDR1 is SGHTA and CDR2 FQGNSA. The CDR3 contains 16 residues. V was pared by 7 bases and J by 7 bases, with 16 bases of the junction left unmatched. The sample was PBMCs, taken before TCRalphabeta/CD19-depleted stem cell transplant. The sequence was collected from a girl aged 2-15 years with Fanconi anemia, due to receive a stem cell transplant. This chain links TRBV7-2 with TRBJ2-1, with 7 nucleotides matching TRBD2. CDR3 sequence (DNA): TGTGCCAGCATCATTGGGGGGGAGGGCCGTTGGAATGAGCAGTTCTTC. The encoded protein is CASIIGGEGRWNEQFF.